This T cell receptor (beta chain) stems from a study of blood T cell repertoires in COVID-19. Study context: Material from acute and convalescent COVID-19 was sourced from the United States, Italy and Spain. Nucleic acid was either cDNA or gDNA, and it came from T cells, B-cell-depleted T cells, or PBMCs.

As handled by the study authors: Estimated nucleated cell counts came from reference gene primer amplification. TCRdb's table, derived via immunoSEQ multiplex PCR, lists solely in-frame clones and lacks some. The DNA was the basis for D and trimming; V, J and clone size are from that table. The sample contains around 700,000 clones, over 80% of which appear only once. The CDR3 consists of 16 residues. The germline V gene has CDR1 MGHRA and CDR2 YSYEKL. V was trimmed by 0 bases and J by 4 bases, leaving 15 bases between them. The source of this sequence is a woman aged 18-35 years with acute or convalescent COVID-19. What was sequenced was peripheral blood. The chain recombines TRBV4-1 with TRBJ1-2; unclear D gene. The CDR3 DNA is TGCGCCAGCAGCCAAGATGAGGGCGCGAGTCCCTATGGCTACACCTTC. Translating it yields CASSQDEGASPYGYTF.